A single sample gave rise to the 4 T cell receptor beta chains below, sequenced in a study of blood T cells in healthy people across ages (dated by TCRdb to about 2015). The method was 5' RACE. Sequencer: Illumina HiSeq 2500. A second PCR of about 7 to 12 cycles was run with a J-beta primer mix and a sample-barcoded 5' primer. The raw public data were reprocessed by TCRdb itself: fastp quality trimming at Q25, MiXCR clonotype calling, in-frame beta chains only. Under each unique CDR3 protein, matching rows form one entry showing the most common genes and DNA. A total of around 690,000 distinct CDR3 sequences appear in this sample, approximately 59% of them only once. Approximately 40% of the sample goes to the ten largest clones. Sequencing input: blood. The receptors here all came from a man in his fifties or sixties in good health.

The CDR3 bases are TGCAGTGCTCCAAACCAGGGGCCGGAGACCCAGTACTTC. This gives the protein CSAPNQGPETQYF. The rearrangement uses TRBV20-1 and TRBJ2-5; a weak D match, TRBD1 (6 bases). Germline V gene data show CDR1 as DFQATT and CDR2 as SNEGSKA (reference sequence). The length of the CDR3 is 13 residues. The V gene lost 5 bases and the J gene lost 5 bases, with 15 bases spanning the gap.

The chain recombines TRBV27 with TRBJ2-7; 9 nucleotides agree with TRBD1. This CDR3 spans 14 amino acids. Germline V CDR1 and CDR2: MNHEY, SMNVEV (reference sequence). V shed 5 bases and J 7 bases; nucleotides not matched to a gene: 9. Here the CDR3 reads CASSPRDREVEQYF. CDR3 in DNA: TGTGCCAGCAGTCCCCGGGACAGGGAGGTGGAGCAGTACTTC.

DNA of the CDR3: TGTGCCAGCGGAGGGGATTGGGGGGCCGGCCTATACAATGAGCAGTTCTTC. It encodes CASGGDWGAGLYNEQFF. The chain has TRBV12-3 or TRBV12-4 and TRBJ2-1; D possibly uses TRBD1 or TRBD2 (6 bases each). V was pared by 8 bases and J by 4 bases, with 24 bases between. This CDR3 has 17 residues.

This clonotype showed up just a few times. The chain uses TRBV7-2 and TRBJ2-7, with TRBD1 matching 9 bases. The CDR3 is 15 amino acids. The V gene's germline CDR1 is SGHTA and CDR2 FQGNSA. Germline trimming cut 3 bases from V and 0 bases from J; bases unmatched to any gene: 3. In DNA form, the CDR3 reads TGTGCCAGCAGCTTTGGGACAGGGTTCTCCTACGAGCAGTACTTC. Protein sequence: CASSFGTGFSYEQYF.